This T cell receptor beta chain derives from a study of Tregs in tolerant kidney transplant recipients. Study-level points and caveats: This study did not directly address biological reproducibility.

TCRdb's table, derived via immunoSEQ multiplex PCR, lists solely in-frame clones and lacks some. The sample has over 60,000 clones; 95% to 98% are singletons. Concerning this clone: The antigen is unknown.

The CDR3 has 13 residues. CDR1 and CDR2 from the germline V gene are GTSNPN and SVGIG (reference sequence). V dropped 7 bases and J dropped 2 bases, with 9 bases sitting between them. The clonotype was recovered from a human donor who received a combined kidney and bone marrow transplant. Sequenced here: CD4+ T cells from blood, sampled before the transplant. This chain uses TRBV30 with TRBJ2-6, with D perhaps matching TRBD1 (5 bases). The CDR3 region has the DNA TGTGCCTCTAGGACACCTGGGGCCAACGTCCTGACTTTC. As protein: CASRTPGANVLTF.